This is a list of T cell receptor beta chains from one sample in a study of blood T cell repertoires in COVID-19. TCRdb keeps only in-frame clones here, not all; method: immunoSEQ multiplex PCR. In the table there are approximately 59,000 clones, over 75% of which are singletons. The sequencing sample was made of peripheral blood. Receptor source: a woman of 80 years or more with acute or convalescent COVID-19. The CDR3 runs from the conserved cysteine through the conserved F or W. Fields, in order: J gene, V gene, D gene, clone size, CDR3 protein. D genes are given only for firm matches. Size values are once, few and many counts, or a class for expanded clones, and some rows have none.

>TRBJ2-1|TRBV20-1|-|few
CSASRNEQFF
>TRBJ1-1|TRBV5-4|-|-
CASSFPGENTEAFF
>TRBJ2-1|TRBV5-1|TRBD2|once
CASSLPSGSSYNEQFF
>TRBJ1-2|TRBV19|TRBD1|few
CASRGTEILYGYTF
>TRBJ1-5|TRBV5-8|-|few
CASSFIQGNQPQHF
>TRBJ1-4|TRBV28|-|once
CASSFDGKLFF
>TRBJ2-7|TRBV5-4|TRBD1|-
CASSYGQGAGEQYF
>TRBJ2-1|TRBV10-2|TRBD2|-
CASSGGLAGGPSLNEQFF
>TRBJ1-2|TRBV9|TRBD1|-
CASSAPGQGDYGYTF
>TRBJ2-7|TRBV2|TRBD1|-
CASKKIRDRGINEQYF